This T cell receptor beta chain was obtained from a study of cytomegalovirus exposure and HLA in healthy donors. General study points: A later analysis found TCR association rates differed by HLA locus, highest for DRB1 and lowest for HLA-C. The study designated around 150 TCR beta chains cytomegalovirus-associated. Immune exposure was documented only through CMV serostatus. What was likely a sequencing artifact was a cluster of highly shared sequence variants.

Amplification used 60 Vbeta primers and 13 Jbeta primers. Repertoires were generated with immunoSEQ multiplex PCR, while TCRdb's copy carries only in-frame clones and drops some. The sample carries some 200,000 clones, 80% to 85% recorded once. This clone was seen only a few times. Its antigen remains unknown. Other DNA variants within this sample encode the same CDR3. The specimen was PBMCs. This TCR derives from a boy aged 2 to 9 in good health and CMV-seronegative.

The CDR3 here is CASSYQGAEQYF. CDR3 DNA sequence: TGTGCCAGCAGTTACCAGGGGGCCGAGCAGTACTTC. This chain joins TRBV6-5 and TRBJ2-7; 8 bases fit TRBD1. Trimming cost V 2 bases and J 6 bases; bases outside gene matches: 0. CDR3 length equals 12 residues. Germline CDR1 reads MNHEY; CDR2 reads SVGAGI.